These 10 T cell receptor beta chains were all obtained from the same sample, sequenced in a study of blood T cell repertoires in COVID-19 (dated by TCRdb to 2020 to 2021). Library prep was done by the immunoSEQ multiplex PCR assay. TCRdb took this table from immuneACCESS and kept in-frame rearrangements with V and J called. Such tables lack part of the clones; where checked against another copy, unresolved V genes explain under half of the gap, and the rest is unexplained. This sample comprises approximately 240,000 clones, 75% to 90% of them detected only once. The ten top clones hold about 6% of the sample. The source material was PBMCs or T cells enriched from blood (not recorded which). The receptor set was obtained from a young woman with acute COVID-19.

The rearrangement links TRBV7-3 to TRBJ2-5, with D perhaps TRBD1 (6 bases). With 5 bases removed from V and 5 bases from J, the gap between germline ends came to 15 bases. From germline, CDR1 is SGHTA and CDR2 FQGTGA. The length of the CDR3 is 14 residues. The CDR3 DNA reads TGTGCCAGCAGCCCAGGACAGCGAGCGGAGACCCAGTACTTC. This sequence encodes CASSPGQRAETQYF.

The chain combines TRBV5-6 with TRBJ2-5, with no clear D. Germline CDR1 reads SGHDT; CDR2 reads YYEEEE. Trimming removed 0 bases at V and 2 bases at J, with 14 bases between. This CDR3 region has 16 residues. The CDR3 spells CASSLGTARIQETQYF. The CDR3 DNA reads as TGTGCCAGCAGCTTGGGAACAGCAAGAATACAAGAGACCCAGTACTTC. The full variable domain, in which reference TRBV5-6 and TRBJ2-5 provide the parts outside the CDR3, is DAGVTQSPTHLIKTRGQQVTLRCSPKSGHDTVSWYQQALGQGPQFIFQYYEEEERQRGNFPDRFSGHQFPNYSSELNVNALLLGDSALYLCASSLGTARIQETQYFGPGTRLLVL.

CDR3 sequence reads: CASSQVGQGSYEQYF. In nucleotides, the CDR3 is TGCGCCAGCAGCCAAGTGGGACAGGGCTCCTACGAGCAGTACTTC. This chain joins TRBV4-1 and TRBJ2-7, with 9 bases aligning to TRBD1. The CDR3 is 15 amino acids. J lost 0 bases, V lost 1 base, and 1 base had no gene match. Germline lookup yields CDR1 MGHRA and CDR2 YSYEKL.

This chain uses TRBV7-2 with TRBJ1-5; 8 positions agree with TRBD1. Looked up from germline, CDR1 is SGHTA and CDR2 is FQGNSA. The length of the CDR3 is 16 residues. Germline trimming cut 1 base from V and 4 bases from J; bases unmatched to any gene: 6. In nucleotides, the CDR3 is TGTGCCAGCAGCTTAGACGGGACAGGACTTAATCAGCCCCAGCATTTT. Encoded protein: CASSLDGTGLNQPQHF.

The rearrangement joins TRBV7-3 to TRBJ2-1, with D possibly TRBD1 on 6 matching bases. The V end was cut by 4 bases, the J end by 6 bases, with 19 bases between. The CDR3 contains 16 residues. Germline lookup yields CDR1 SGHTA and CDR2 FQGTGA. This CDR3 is CASSSPNLRGGNEQFF. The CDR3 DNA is TGTGCCAGCAGCTCGCCTAACCTCAGGGGCGGCAATGAGCAGTTCTTC.

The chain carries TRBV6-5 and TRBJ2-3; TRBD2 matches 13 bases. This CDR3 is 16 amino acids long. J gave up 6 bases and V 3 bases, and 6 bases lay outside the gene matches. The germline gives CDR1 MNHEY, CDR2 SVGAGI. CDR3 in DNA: TGTGCCAGCAGTTATTCGGGACTAGCGGGGAGTGATACGCAGTATTTT. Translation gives CASSYSGLAGSDTQYF.

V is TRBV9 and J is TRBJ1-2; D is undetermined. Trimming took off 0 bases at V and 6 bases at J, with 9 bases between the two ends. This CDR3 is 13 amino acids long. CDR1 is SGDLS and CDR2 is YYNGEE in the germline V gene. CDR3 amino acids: CASSVADTHGYTF. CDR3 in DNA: TGTGCCAGCAGCGTAGCAGATACCCATGGCTACACCTTC.

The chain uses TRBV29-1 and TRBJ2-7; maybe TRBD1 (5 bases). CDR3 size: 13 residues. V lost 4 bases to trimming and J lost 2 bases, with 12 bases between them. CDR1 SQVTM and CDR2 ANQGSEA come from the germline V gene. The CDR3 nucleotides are TGCAGCGTTGCTTCACAGGCAACCTACGAGCAGTACTTC. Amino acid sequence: CSVASQATYEQYF.

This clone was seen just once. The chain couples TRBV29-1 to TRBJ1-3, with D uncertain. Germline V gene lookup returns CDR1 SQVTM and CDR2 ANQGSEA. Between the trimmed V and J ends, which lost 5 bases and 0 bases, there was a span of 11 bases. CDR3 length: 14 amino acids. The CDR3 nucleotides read TGCAGCGTTATGACACCTAACTCTGGAAACACCATATATTTT. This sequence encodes CSVMTPNSGNTIYF.

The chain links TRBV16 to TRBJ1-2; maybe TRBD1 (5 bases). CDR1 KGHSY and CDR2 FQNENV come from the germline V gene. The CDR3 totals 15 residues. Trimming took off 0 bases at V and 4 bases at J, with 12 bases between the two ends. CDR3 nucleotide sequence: TGTGCCAGCAGCCAATCAACAGGAAGTTTCTATGGCTACACCTTC. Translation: CASSQSTGSFYGYTF.